The clone carrying this T cell receptor beta chain has a single count. V lost 11 bases, J lost 1 base, and 21 bases lay in between. The length of the CDR3 is 16 residues. Germline lookup yields CDR1 SNHLY and CDR2 FYNNEI. Authors' analysis steps: Nucleated cell number was recorded as an estimate derived from reference gene primer amplification. Assay: immunoSEQ multiplex PCR; the TCRdb copy retains only in-frame clones and omits some. V and J calls plus clone size are reproduced from that table; the DNA served to infer D and trimming. The data hold around 63,000 clones, with 86% observed a single time. The source of the sample is a study of blood T cell repertoires in COVID-19. As for the study in general: T cells, B-cell-depleted T cells, or PBMCs provided the cDNA or gDNA that served as material.

The sequenced material came from peripheral blood. This TCR was recovered from an elderly woman with acute or convalescent COVID-19. The V gene is TRBV2, the J gene TRBJ1-3, with D possibly TRBD1 on 5 matching bases. The CDR3 is CAASRVRGISGNTIYF. The CDR3 DNA reads as TGTGCCGCTAGCCGAGTTCGGGGGATATCTGGAAACACCATATATTTT.